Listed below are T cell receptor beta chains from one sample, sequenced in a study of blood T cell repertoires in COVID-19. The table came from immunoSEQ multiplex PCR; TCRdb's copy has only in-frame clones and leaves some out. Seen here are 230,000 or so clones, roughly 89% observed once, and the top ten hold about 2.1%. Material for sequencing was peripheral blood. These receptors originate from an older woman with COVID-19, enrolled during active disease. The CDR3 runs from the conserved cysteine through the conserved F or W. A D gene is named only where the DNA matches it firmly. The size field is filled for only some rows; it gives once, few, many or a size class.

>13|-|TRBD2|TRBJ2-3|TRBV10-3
TGTGCCATTGGGGAGCGGGGTCAAGATACGCAGTATTTT
CAIGERGQDTQYF
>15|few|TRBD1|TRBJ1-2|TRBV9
TGTGCCAGCAGCTTGACCGGGACAGGGGATTGGGGCTACACCTTC
CASSLTGTGDWGYTF
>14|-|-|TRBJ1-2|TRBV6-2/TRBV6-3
TGTGCCAGCAGCCACCCCCCGGAGATCTATGGCTACACCTTC
CASSHPPEIYGYTF
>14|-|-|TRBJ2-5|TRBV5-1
TGCGCCAGCAGGCCTACTCCGAGCCAAGAGACCCAGTACTTC
CASRPTPSQETQYF
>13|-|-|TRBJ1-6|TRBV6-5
TGTGCCACCACCCCCAGGGTGGATTCACCCCTCCACTTT
CATTPRVDSPLHF
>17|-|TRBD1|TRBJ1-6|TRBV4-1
TGCGCCAGCAGCCAGGAAGGGACAGGGTTCCTGAATTCACCCCTCCACTTT
CASSQEGTGFLNSPLHF
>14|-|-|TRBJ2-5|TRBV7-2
TGTGCCAGCAGCAGTAGCGGAGTAAAAGAGACCCAGTACTTC
CASSSSGVKETQYF
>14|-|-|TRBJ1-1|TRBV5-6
TGTGCCAGCAGCCGGGGGAGGCCAGCTCTCGAAGCTTTCTTT
CASSRGRPALEAFF
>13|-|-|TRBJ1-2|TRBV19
TGTGCCAGTAGTAATCGACAAAACTATGGCTACACCTTC
CASSNRQNYGYTF
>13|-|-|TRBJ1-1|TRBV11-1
TGTGCCAGCAGCTTAGGGGACTGGGGTGAAGCTTTCTTT
CASSLGDWGEAFF
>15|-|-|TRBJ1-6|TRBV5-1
TGCGCCAGCAGCTTGGCCAGGGCGGACAGCGCACCCCTCCACTTT
CASSLARADSAPLHF
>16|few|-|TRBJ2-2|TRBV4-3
TGCGCCAGCAGCCAAGATCCACAGGGAGAGACCGGGGAGCTGTTTTTT
CASSQDPQGETGELFF
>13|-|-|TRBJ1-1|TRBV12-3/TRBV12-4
TGTGCCAGCAGCGGGGGATTGTACACTGAAGCTTTCTTT
CASSGGLYTEAFF
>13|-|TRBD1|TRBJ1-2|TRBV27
TGTGCCAGCAGCAGCGACAGGGCCTATGGCTACACCTTC
CASSSDRAYGYTF
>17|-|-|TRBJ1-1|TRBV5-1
TGCGCCAGCAGCCCGGGACTGTTACTTATCATGAACACTGAAGCTTTCTTT
CASSPGLLLIMNTEAFF
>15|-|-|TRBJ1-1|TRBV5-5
TGTGCCAGCACCCCGGGGTGGGATATGAACACTGAAGCTTTCTTT
CASTPGWDMNTEAFF
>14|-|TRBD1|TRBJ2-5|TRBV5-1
TGCGCCAGCAGCCCGGGGACAGTTCGGGAGACCCAGTACTTC
CASSPGTVRETQYF
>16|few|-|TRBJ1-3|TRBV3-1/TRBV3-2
TGTGCCAGCAGCCAAGCAACCGGAGGACCTGGAAACACCATATATTTT
CASSQATGGPGNTIYF
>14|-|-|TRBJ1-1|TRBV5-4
TGTGCCAGCAGCTTGGTAGAGGGTGACACTGAAGCTTTCTTT
CASSLVEGDTEAFF
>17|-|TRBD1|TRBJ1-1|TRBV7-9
TGTGCCAGCAGACCTTTCGGACAGGGGTCCATGAACACTGAAGCTTTCTTT
CASRPFGQGSMNTEAFF
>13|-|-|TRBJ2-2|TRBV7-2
TGTGCCAGCAGCTCCTATTCCGGGACAGAGCTGTTTTTT
CASSSYSGTELFF
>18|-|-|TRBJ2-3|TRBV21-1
TGTGCCAGCAGGTATCTAGGGGGACTAGCGGGGTTCACAGATACGCAGTATTTT
CASRYLGGLAGFTDTQYF
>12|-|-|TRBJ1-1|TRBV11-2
TGTGCCAGCAGCTCCGTTTACACTGAAGCTTTCTTT
CASSSVYTEAFF
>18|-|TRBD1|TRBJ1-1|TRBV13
TGTGCCAGCAGCATTAGAGGGACAGGGGGCGACGGGTACACTGAAGCTTTCTTT
CASSIRGTGGDGYTEAFF
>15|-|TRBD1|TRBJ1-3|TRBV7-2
TGTGCCAGCAGCTCTGACAGGGGGCGCGAAAACACCATATATTTT
CASSSDRGRENTIYF
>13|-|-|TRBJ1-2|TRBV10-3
TGTGCCATCAGTGAGAGGGGGTACTATGGCTACACCTTC
CAISERGYYGYTF